This T cell receptor (beta chain) was sequenced during a study of T cell changes during pregnancy in multiple sclerosis. Assay used: immunoSEQ multiplex PCR; TCRdb lists only in-frame clones, some missing. This sample has approximately 40,000 clones, with 88% found just once. The CDR3 has 15 amino acids. Deletions cut 5 bases from V and 4 bases from J, with 15 bases between. Germline V gene sequence: CDR1 SGHVS, CDR2 FQNEAQ. This TCR derives from a female donor with multiple sclerosis, enrolled in a pregnancy study. The starting material was CD4+ T cells from peripheral blood mononuclear cells, obtained in the second trimester of pregnancy. The V gene is TRBV7-8, the J gene TRBJ2-1, with a weak D call TRBD1 (6 bases). This CDR3 reads CASSPTDSLYNEQFF. The CDR3 DNA is TGTGCCAGCAGCCCGACGGACAGCCTATACAATGAGCAGTTCTTC.